The 7 T cell receptor beta chains below come from one sample, sequenced in a study of blood T cell repertoires in COVID-19. Sequenced by immunoSEQ multiplex PCR; TCRdb stores in-frame clones only, minus some. The sample holds 200,000 to 300,000 clones, more than 80% seen once. Sequencing was carried out using peripheral blood. These receptors all stem from a middle-aged woman with acute or convalescent COVID-19.

The chain links TRBV9 to TRBJ1-6; TRBD1 might be the D (5 bases). Trimming left V 3 bases short and J 10 bases short, with 20 bases between. Germline V CDR1 and CDR2: SGDLS, YYNGEE. This CDR3 has 16 amino acids. The CDR3 nucleotides read TGTGCCAGCAGCGGCGGGACGGCCTTTGGGGGGTCACCCCTCCACTTT. Translating gives CASSGGTAFGGSPLHF.

The chain recombines TRBV6-1 with TRBJ1-6; TRBD1 aligns across 9 bases. The CDR3 loop spans 16 amino acids. V trimming: 2 bases; J trimming: 7 bases; junction bases outside the gene matches: 6. Germline V gives CDR1 MNHNS, CDR2 SASEGT. The CDR3 reads CASSEYSGQGNSPLHF. CDR3 nucleotide sequence: TGTGCCAGCAGTGAATATTCCGGACAGGGGAATTCACCCCTCCACTTT.

This sequence joins TRBV19 and TRBJ1-4, with no clear D. This CDR3 region has 18 residues. Deletions cut 0 bases from V and 0 bases from J, with 14 bases between. Germline V gene data show CDR1 as LNHDA and CDR2 as SQIVND (reference sequence). The CDR3 sequence: CASSIDGVGFATNEKLFF. Here the CDR3 DNA reads TGTGCCAGTAGTATAGACGGGGTAGGCTTCGCAACTAATGAAAAACTGTTTTTT.

The chain combines TRBV7-2 with TRBJ1-2, with D maybe TRBD1 (5 bases). From germline, CDR1 is SGHTA and CDR2 FQGNSA. The CDR3 covers 13 residues. V was trimmed by 4 bases and J by 6 bases, leaving 12 bases between them. CDR3 sequence (DNA): TGTGCCAGCAGCTCTGGGGGAGGGCATGGCTACACCTTC. As protein: CASSSGGGHGYTF.

The rearrangement links TRBV7-2 to TRBJ1-2, with 7 bases matching TRBD1. Trimming at V came to 4 bases and at J to 2 bases, leaving 1 base not matched to a gene. Germline V lookup: CDR1 SGHTA, CDR2 FQGNSA. The CDR3 length is 13 residues. CDR3 sequence: CASSSTGNYGYTF. As DNA, the CDR3 is TGTGCCAGCAGCTCGACAGGGAACTATGGCTACACCTTC.

The chain is built from TRBV5-4 and TRBJ2-3, with TRBD2 matching over 9 bases. This CDR3 is built from 16 residues. The germline gives CDR1 SGHNT, CDR2 YYREEE (reference sequence). J gave up 10 bases and V 6 bases, and 18 bases lay outside the gene matches. This chain's CDR3 is CASTPGGTSSRDPQYF. CDR3 nucleotide sequence: TGTGCCAGCACCCCGGGGGGGACTAGCTCTCGGGATCCGCAGTATTTT.

V and J are TRBV7-9 and TRBJ2-1; the D is unclear. This CDR3 has 15 residues. V dropped 2 bases and J dropped 0 bases, with 8 bases sitting between them. CDR1 SEHNR and CDR2 FQNEAQ come from the germline V gene (reference sequence). Here the CDR3 DNA reads TGTGCCAGCAGCTTAAGCCGGAGCTCCTACAATGAGCAGTTCTTC. Translated: CASSLSRSSYNEQFF.